The next 17 T cell receptor beta chains were all read from a single sample in a study of spatial heterogeneity in lung cancer. TCRdb processed the 5' RACE reads anew with MiXCR; each CDR3 protein has one entry. The top ten hold around 36% of the sample, which has about 7,100 distinct CDR3 sequences, 5% to 6.5% seen once. Time point reported: sample taken at primary tumor resection. Tumor, nontumor lung or frozen PBMC supplied whole RNA that was sequenced unsorted. This sample comprised PBMCs, obtained at surgery. These receptors all come from a male donor with early-stage non-small cell lung cancer.

This clonotype occurred many times. The V gene is TRBV5-6, the J gene TRBJ1-5, with TRBD1 matching over 7 bases. CDR3 size: 14 residues. CDR1 and CDR2 from the germline V gene are SGHDT and YYEEEE. V dropped 6 bases and J dropped 5; count of bases not matched to a gene: 8. CDR3 sequence reads: CASTTWDRHQPQHF. The CDR3 region has the DNA TGTGCCAGCACCACATGGGACAGACATCAGCCCCAGCATTTT.

The chain joins TRBV19 to TRBJ2-7, with 7 bases that match TRBD2. J was trimmed by 0 bases and V by 6 bases; bases with no gene match: 8. The CDR3 contains 15 residues. Germline CDR1 reads LNHDA; CDR2 reads SQIVND (reference sequence). As DNA, the CDR3 is TGTGCCAGTAGAAGCGGGGATCCAGGCTCCTACGAGCAGTACTTC. This encodes CASRSGDPGSYEQYF.

The sample holds many counts of this clonotype. The V and J genes are TRBV5-4 and TRBJ1-1, with D perhaps TRBD1 (6 bases). CDR1 is SGHNT, CDR2 YYREEE, per germline (reference sequence). The ends were cut back, 4 bases at V and 1 base at J, with 14 bases in the middle. There are 15 residues in the CDR3. The CDR3 coding sequence is TGTGCCAGCAGCCCTGCTACAGGGTCGAACACTGAAGCTTTCTTT. Translating it yields CASSPATGSNTEAFF.

This clonotype was seen many times. In DNA form, the CDR3 reads TGTGCCAGCAGCTTGACAGGGGAAGGGGATACGCAGTATTTT. Its protein product is CASSLTGEGDTQYF. The V and J genes are TRBV7-6 and TRBJ2-3; 8 bases fit TRBD1. Germline V gene sequence: CDR1 SGHVS, CDR2 FNYEAQ. The CDR3 is 14 amino acids. The ends lost 3 bases at V and 6 bases at J; junction bases unmatched: 5.

This clonotype was seen ten or more times. The chain links TRBV20-1 to TRBJ2-1; possibly TRBD1 for D (5 bases). Per the germline V gene, CDR1 is DFQATT and CDR2 is SNEGSKA (reference sequence). This CDR3 is built from 11 residues. Trimming took off 0 bases at V and 10 bases at J, with 7 bases between the two ends. In DNA, the CDR3 is TGCAGTGCTAGAGATAGGACAGAGCAGTTCTTC. This encodes CSARDRTEQFF.

This clonotype was counted at least ten times. The genes are TRBV7-6 and TRBJ2-5, with 8 positions matching TRBD2. This CDR3 spans 16 amino acids. J was trimmed by 7 bases and V by 1 base; bases with no gene match: 11. Germline assignment: CDR1 SGHVS and CDR2 FNYEAQ. CDR3 region: CASSLGGTSLFPTQYF. CDR3 bases: TGTGCCAGCAGCTTAGGGGGGACTAGTCTCTTCCCGACCCAGTACTTC.

This clonotype has ten or more counts. The V call is TRBV19, the J call TRBJ2-7; D is uncertain. Germline CDR1 is LNHDA and CDR2 is SQIVND (reference sequence). The V and J ends lost 1 base and 5 bases respectively, with 12 bases between them. The CDR3 loop spans 14 amino acids. The CDR3 reads CASSIGVRLHEQYF. The CDR3 DNA follows: TGTGCCAGTAGTATAGGTGTGAGGCTTCACGAGCAGTACTTC.

Sample share makes this clonotype large. This rearrangement joins TRBV19 to TRBJ2-7; D is possibly TRBD1 or TRBD2 (5 bases each). Germline values: CDR1 LNHDA, CDR2 SQIVND (reference sequence). This CDR3 comprises 14 residues. V lost 3 bases, J lost 2 bases, and 11 bases lay in between. CDR3 amino acids: CASSIRDGAYEQYF. DNA of the CDR3: TGTGCCAGTAGTATTCGGGACGGAGCCTACGAGCAGTACTTC.

This clonotype appeared many times. V gene TRBV4-3 combines with J gene TRBJ2-7; 7 positions agree with TRBD2. CDR1 and CDR2 from the germline V gene are LGHNA and YSLEER. Germline trimming cut 4 bases from V and 4 bases from J; bases unmatched to any gene: 10. This CDR3 contains 15 residues. The chain's CDR3 is CASSPSGTTAYEQYF. The CDR3 DNA is TGCGCCAGCAGCCCTTCCGGGACTACGGCTTACGAGCAGTACTTC.

This clonotype came up many times. The J gene is TRBJ1-2, the V gene TRBV4-1, with 7 bases lining up with TRBD1. The CDR3 consists of 15 residues. J gave up 8 bases and V 2 bases, and 11 bases lay outside the gene matches. The V gene's germline CDR1 is MGHRA and CDR2 YSYEKL. The CDR3 nucleotides are TGCGCCAGCAGCCAAAACACTCAGGGGGTTGGGGGCTACACCTTC. Translation: CASSQNTQGVGGYTF.

This clonotype was observed at least ten times. The chain combines TRBV25-1 with TRBJ1-2, with D possibly matching TRBD1 (5 bases). The length of the CDR3 is 15 residues. V shed 1 base and J shed 1 base, with 10 bases lying between them. Germline V CDR1 and CDR2: MGHDK, SYGVNS. The CDR3 DNA reads TGTGCCAGCAGTGAATCCGGGACGGTTAACTATGGCTACACCTTC. Protein: CASSESGTVNYGYTF.

This clonotype was counted at least ten times. This chain connects TRBV4-1 to TRBJ1-2; D unclear. V lost 2 bases, J lost 0 bases, and 10 bases lay in between. Per germline, CDR1 MGHRA and CDR2 YSYEKL. CDR3 length: 15 amino acids. The CDR3 nucleotides read TGCGCCAGCAGCCAATTCTTTCCCACTAACTATGGCTACACCTTC. This gives the protein CASSQFFPTNYGYTF.

This clonotype was observed at least ten times. The chain combines TRBV5-1 with TRBJ2-5; D is unresolved. Trimming pared 6 bases from V and 5 bases from J, leaving 17 bases between. CDR1 SGHRS and CDR2 YFSETQ come from the germline V gene. This CDR3 has 14 residues. CDR3 amino acids: CASTHPYGLETQYF. In DNA, the CDR3 is TGCGCCAGCACCCATCCATACGGATTGGAGACCCAGTACTTC.

This clonotype was observed many times. The V gene is TRBV19, the J gene TRBJ1-1; 10 bases fit TRBD1. This CDR3 has 18 residues. With V trimmed by 4 bases and J by 5 bases, 16 bases remained unmatched. Germline loops: CDR1 LNHDA, CDR2 SQIVND (reference sequence). Here the CDR3 reads CASSKWGQGLGSGTEAFF. The CDR3 nucleotides are TGTGCCAGTAGTAAATGGGGACAGGGGCTGGGTAGCGGAACTGAAGCTTTCTTT.

This clonotype has a count of ten or more. The rearrangement joins TRBV23-1 to TRBJ1-5; D gene uncertain. TRBV23-1 is an ORF, with its function uncertain. The CDR3 has 16 residues. The V end lost 0 bases, the J end lost 0 bases, and 9 bases lay between the germline ends. The CDR3 DNA follows: TGCGCCAGCAGTCAATCGGGCCCGGCTAGCAATCAGCCCCAGCATTTT. Translated, it gives CASSQSGPASNQPQHF.

The chain is built from TRBV19 and TRBJ1-1; 8 positions agree with TRBD1. The germline V gene has CDR1 LNHDA and CDR2 SQIVND (reference sequence). The CDR3 consists of 17 residues. With 5 bases clipped from V and 0 bases from J, the junction kept 11 bases outside the gene matches. CDR3 sequence: CASSPGTGRLVNTEAFF. The CDR3 region has the DNA TGTGCCAGTAGTCCAGGGACAGGCCGTCTCGTGAACACTGAAGCTTTCTTT. The complete variable domain, with remaining parts taken from reference TRBV19 and TRBJ1-1, reads DGGITQSPKYLFRKEGQNVTLSCEQNLNHDAMYWYRQDPGQGLRLIYYSQIVNDFQKGDIAEGYSVSREKKESFPLTVTSAQKNPTAFYLCASSPGTGRLVNTEAFFGQGTRLTVV.

This clonotype was detected many times. The rearrangement links TRBV11-2 to TRBJ2-4; the match to TRBD1 covers 8 bases. The CDR3 totals 16 residues. Unmatched junction bases numbered 10, after V lost 2 bases and J lost 7 bases. Germline values: CDR1 SGHAT, CDR2 FQNNGV. This CDR3 is CASSLLSDRGTNIQYF. CDR3 nucleotide sequence: TGTGCCAGCAGCTTATTAAGCGACAGGGGAACGAACATTCAGTACTTC.